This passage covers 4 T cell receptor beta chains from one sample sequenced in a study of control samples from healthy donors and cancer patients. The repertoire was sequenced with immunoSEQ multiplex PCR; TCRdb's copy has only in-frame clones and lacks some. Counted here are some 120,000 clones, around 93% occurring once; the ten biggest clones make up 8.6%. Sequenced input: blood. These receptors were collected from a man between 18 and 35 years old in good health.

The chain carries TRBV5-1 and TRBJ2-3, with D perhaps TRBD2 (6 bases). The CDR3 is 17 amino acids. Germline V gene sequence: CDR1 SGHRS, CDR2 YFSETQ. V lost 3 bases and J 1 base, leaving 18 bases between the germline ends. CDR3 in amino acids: CASSYPTGGGGTDTQYF. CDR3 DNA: TGCGCCAGCAGCTATCCGACCGGGGGAGGTGGCACAGATACGCAGTATTTT.

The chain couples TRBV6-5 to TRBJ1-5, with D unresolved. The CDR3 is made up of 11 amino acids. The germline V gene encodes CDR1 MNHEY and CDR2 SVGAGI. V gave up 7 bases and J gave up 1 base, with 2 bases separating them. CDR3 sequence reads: CASNSNQPQHF. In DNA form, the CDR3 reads TGTGCCAGCAACAGCAATCAGCCCCAGCATTTT.

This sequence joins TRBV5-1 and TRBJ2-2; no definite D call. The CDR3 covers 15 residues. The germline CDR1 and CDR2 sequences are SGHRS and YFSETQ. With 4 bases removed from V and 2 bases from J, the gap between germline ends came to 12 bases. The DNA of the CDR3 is TGCGCCAGCAGCGTAAGAGCAACTAACACCGGGGAGCTGTTTTTT. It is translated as CASSVRATNTGELFF. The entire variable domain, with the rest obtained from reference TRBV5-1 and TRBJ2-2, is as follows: KAGVTQTPRYLIKTRGQQVTLSCSPISGHRSVSWYQQTPGQGLQFLFEYFSETQRNKGNFPGRFSGRQFSNSRSEMNVSTLELGDSALYLCASSVRATNTGELFFGEGSRLTVL.

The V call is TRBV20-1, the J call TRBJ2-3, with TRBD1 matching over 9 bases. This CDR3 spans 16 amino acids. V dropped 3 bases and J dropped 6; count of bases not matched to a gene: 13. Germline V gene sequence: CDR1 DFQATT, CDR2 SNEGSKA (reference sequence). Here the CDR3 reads CSASPGQGPMGDTQYF. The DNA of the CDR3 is TGCAGTGCTAGTCCCGGACAGGGGCCCATGGGGGATACGCAGTATTTT.